One sample yielded the 9 T cell receptor beta chains listed below, sequenced in a study of blood T cell repertoires in COVID-19. Produced via immunoSEQ multiplex PCR; TCRdb's table is partial and in-frame only. The table has 95,000 to 110,000 clones, about 89% seen once. The sequenced sample was peripheral blood. The receptors come from a human donor in a cohort sampled during active COVID-19.

The rearrangement joins TRBV24-1 to TRBJ1-5; 7 bases are shared with TRBD1. Germline CDR1 reads KGHDR; CDR2 reads SFDVKD. This CDR3 spans 14 amino acids. V dropped 10 bases and J dropped 3; count of bases not matched to a gene: 8. CDR3 in amino acids: CATSTGVDNQPQHF. The CDR3 DNA reads TGTGCCACTTCTACAGGGGTCGACAATCAGCCCCAGCATTTT.

This rearrangement joins TRBV19 to TRBJ2-7, with a possible D match to TRBD2 (6 bases). Trimming took off 4 bases at V and 3 bases at J, with 10 bases between the two ends. The V gene's germline CDR1 is LNHDA and CDR2 SQIVND (reference sequence). This CDR3 is built from 13 residues. The CDR3 loop reads CASSTSGGYEQYF. The CDR3 nucleotides read TGTGCCAGTAGTACCTCCGGGGGCTACGAGCAGTACTTC.

This chain joins TRBV6-6 and TRBJ1-2; 8 nucleotides match TRBD1. Per the germline V gene, CDR1 is MNHNY and CDR2 is SVGAGI (reference sequence). CDR3 length: 16 amino acids. The V segment lost 5 bases and the J segment 2 bases; nucleotides outside the gene matches: 10. The CDR3, as DNA: TGTGCCAGCAGTCGGGGGACAGGAGGGGTCAACTATGGCTACACCTTC. The encoded protein is CASSRGTGGVNYGYTF.

This chain connects TRBV2 to TRBJ2-2; TRBD2 matches 11 bases. Trimming at V came to 6 bases and at J to 1 base, leaving 1 base not matched to a gene. The germline gives CDR1 SNHLY, CDR2 FYNNEI. This CDR3 region has 15 residues. This chain's CDR3 is CASSGTSGNTGELFF. For the CDR3, the DNA is TGTGCCAGCAGCGGGACTAGCGGGAACACCGGGGAGCTGTTTTTT.

The chain is built from TRBV3-1 (or the pseudogene TRBV3-2) and TRBJ2-7; 11 nucleotides line up with TRBD1. Germline V lookup: CDR1 LGHDT, CDR2 YNNKEL (reference sequence). The V segment lost 4 bases and the J segment 3 bases; nucleotides outside the gene matches: 8. The CDR3 is 16 amino acids. CDR3: CASSPHGTGGFYEQYF. The CDR3 DNA sequence: TGTGCCAGCAGCCCCCACGGGACAGGGGGATTCTACGAGCAGTACTTC.

The J gene is TRBJ1-5, the V gene TRBV4-2; 7 bases agree with TRBD1. V lost 2 bases to trimming and J lost 3 bases; unmatched junction nucleotides: 10. The CDR3 sequence is 17 residues long. CDR1 and CDR2 from the germline V gene are LGHNA and YNFKEQ. The CDR3 DNA follows: TGTGCCAGCAGCCAAATAAGGGGCAGGGGGAACAATCAGCCCCAGCATTTT. It is translated as CASSQIRGRGNNQPQHF.

This sequence joins TRBV29-1 and TRBJ2-3, with 8 bases matching TRBD2. Per the germline V gene, CDR1 is SQVTM and CDR2 is ANQGSEA. With 4 bases clipped from V and 8 bases from J, the junction kept 5 bases outside the gene matches. The CDR3 length is 12 residues. Written as DNA, the CDR3 is TGCAGCGTTGGACTAGCGAGAGGTACGCAGTATTTT. Amino acids: CSVGLARGTQYF.

The chain couples TRBV6-5 to TRBJ1-1, with D possibly being TRBD1 (6 bases). Trimming removed 5 bases at V and 1 base at J, with 11 bases between. CDR1 MNHEY and CDR2 SVGAGI come from the germline V gene. This CDR3 has 14 amino acids. DNA of the CDR3: TGTGCCAGCAGTAGGACAGACCAGAACACTGAAGCTTTCTTT. It yields the protein CASSRTDQNTEAFF.

The J gene is TRBJ2-1, the V gene TRBV5-1; 8 bases line up with TRBD1. Germline CDR1 and CDR2: SGHRS and YFSETQ. The CDR3 spans 17 residues. V trimming: 0 bases; J trimming: 8 bases; junction bases outside the gene matches: 13. The CDR3 is CASSLARAGTGGDEQFF. The CDR3 nucleotides are TGCGCCAGCAGCTTGGCTCGGGCCGGGACAGGTGGGGATGAGCAGTTCTTC.